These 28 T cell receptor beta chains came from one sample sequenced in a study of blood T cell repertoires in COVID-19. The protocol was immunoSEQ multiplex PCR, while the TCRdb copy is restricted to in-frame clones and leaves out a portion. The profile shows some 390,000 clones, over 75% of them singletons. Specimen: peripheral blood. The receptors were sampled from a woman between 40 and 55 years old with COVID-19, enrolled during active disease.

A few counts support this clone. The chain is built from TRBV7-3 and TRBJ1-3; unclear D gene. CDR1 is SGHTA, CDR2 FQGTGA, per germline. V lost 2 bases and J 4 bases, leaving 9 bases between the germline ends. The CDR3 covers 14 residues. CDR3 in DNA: TGTGCCAGCAGCTTAGGCGGGGAAGGAAACACCATATATTTT. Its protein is CASSLGGEGNTIYF.

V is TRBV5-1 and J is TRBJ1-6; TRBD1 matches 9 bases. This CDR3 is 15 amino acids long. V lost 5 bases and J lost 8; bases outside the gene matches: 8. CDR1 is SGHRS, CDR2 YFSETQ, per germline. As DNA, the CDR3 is TGCGCCAGCAGGGAACAACAGGGGGCGGATTCACCCCTCCACTTT. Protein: CASREQQGADSPLHF.

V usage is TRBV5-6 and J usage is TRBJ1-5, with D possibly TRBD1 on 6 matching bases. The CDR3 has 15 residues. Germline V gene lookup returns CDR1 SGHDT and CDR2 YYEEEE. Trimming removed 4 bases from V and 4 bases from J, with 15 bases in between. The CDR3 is CASSHGQTSNQPQHF. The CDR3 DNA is TGTGCCAGCAGCCACGGACAGACATCAAATCAGCCCCAGCATTTT.

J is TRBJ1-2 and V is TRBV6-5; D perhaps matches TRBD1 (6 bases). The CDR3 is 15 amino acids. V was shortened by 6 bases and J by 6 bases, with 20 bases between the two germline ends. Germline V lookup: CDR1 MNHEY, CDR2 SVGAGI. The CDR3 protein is CASSSPTTGIDGYTF. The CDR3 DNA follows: TGTGCCAGCAGCTCCCCGACTACAGGGATCGATGGCTACACCTTC.

CDR3 sequence (DNA): TGTGCCTGGAGTGTGGGTAGCGGTACCTACAATGAGCAGTTCTTC. Its protein product is CAWSVGSGTYNEQFF. The chain is built from TRBV30 and TRBJ2-1, with D tentatively TRBD2 (6 bases). Trimming removed 0 bases at V and 2 bases at J, with 11 bases between. This CDR3 has 15 amino acids. The V gene's germline CDR1 is GTSNPN and CDR2 SVGIG (reference sequence).

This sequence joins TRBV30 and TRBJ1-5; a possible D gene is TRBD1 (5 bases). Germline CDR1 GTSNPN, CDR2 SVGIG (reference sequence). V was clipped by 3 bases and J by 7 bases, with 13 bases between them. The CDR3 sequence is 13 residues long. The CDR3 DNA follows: TGTGCCTGGAGAGAAACGCAGGGCCAGCCCCAGCATTTT. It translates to CAWRETQGQPQHF.

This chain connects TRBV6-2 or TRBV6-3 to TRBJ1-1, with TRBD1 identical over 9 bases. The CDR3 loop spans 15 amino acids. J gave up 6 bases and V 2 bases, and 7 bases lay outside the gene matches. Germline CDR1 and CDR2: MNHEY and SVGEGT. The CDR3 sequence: CASSYPTGGRSEAFF. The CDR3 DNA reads TGTGCCAGCAGTTACCCGACAGGGGGAAGGTCTGAAGCTTTCTTT.

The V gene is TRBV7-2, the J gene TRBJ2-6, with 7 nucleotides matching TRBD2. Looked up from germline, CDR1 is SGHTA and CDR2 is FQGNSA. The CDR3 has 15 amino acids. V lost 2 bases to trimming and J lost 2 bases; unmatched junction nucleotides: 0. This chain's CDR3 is CASSLRGAGANVLTF. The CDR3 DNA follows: TGTGCCAGCAGCTTACGGGGGGCTGGGGCCAACGTCCTGACTTTC. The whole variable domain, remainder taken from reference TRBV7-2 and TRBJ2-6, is GAGVSQSPSNKVTEKGKDVELRCDPISGHTALYWYRQSLGQGLEFLIYFQGNSAPDKSGLPSDRFSAERTGGSVSTLTIQRTQQEDSAVYLCASSLRGAGANVLTFGAGSRLTVL.

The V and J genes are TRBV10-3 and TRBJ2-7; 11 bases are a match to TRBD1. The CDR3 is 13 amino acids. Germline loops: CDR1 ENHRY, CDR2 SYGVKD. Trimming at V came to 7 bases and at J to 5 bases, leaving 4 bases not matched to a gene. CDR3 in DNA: TGTGCCATCAAGGGACAGGGGGATAACGAGCAGTACTTC. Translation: CAIKGQGDNEQYF.

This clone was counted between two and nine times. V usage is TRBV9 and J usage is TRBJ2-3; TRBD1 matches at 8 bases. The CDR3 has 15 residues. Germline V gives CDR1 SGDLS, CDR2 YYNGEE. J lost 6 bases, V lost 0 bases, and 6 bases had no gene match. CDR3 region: CASSVGGQASDTQYF. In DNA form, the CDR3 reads TGTGCCAGCAGCGTAGGGGGACAGGCATCCGATACGCAGTATTTT.

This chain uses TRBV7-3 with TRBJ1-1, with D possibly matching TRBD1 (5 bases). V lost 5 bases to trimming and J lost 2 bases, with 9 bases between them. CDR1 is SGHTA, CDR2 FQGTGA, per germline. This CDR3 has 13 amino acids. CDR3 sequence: CASSRGVNTEAFF. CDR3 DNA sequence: TGTGCCAGCAGCCGGGGGGTTAACACTGAAGCTTTCTTT.

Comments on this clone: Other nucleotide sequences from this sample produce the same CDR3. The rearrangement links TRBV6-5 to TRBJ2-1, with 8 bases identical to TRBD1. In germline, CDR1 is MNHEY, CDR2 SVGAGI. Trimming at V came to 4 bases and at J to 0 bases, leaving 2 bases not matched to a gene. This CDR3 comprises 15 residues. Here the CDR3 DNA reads TGTGCCAGCAGTTCAACAGGGGGCTCCTACAATGAGCAGTTCTTC. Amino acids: CASSSTGGSYNEQFF.

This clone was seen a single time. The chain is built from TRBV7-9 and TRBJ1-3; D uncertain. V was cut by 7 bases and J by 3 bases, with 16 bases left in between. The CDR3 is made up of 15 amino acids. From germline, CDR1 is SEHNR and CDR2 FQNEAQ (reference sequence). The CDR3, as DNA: TGTGCCAGCACCCCGCGGGAGAATAGTGGAAACACCATATATTTT. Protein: CASTPRENSGNTIYF.

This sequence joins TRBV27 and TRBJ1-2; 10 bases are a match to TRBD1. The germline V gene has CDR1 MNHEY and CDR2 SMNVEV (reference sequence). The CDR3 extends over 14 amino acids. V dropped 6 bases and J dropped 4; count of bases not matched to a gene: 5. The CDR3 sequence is CASSPRDRGYGYTF. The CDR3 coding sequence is TGTGCCAGCAGCCCGCGGGACAGGGGCTATGGCTACACCTTC.

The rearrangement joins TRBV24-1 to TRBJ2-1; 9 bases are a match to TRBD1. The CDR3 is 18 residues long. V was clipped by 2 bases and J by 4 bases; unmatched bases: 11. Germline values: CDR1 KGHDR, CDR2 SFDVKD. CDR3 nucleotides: TGTGCCACCAGTGATTCCGTACCCGGGACAGGGATGTACAATGAGCAGTTCTTC. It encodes CATSDSVPGTGMYNEQFF.

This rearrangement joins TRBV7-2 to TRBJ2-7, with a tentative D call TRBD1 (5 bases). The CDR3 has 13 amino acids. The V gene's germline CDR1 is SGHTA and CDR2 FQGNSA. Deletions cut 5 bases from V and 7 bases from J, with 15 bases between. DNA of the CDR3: TGTGCCAGCAGCCCCAGGGTAGTCGGGGAGCAGTACTTC. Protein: CASSPRVVGEQYF.

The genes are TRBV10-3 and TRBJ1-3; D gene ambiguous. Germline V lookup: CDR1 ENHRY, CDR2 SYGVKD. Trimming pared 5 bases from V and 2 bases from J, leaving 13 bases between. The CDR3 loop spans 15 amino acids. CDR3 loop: CAISSLGGPGNTIYF. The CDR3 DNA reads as TGTGCCATCAGTAGCCTGGGAGGGCCTGGAAACACCATATATTTT.

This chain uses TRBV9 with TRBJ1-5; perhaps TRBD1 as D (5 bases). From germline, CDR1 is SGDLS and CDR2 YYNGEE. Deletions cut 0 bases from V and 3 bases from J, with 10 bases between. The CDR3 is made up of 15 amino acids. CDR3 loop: CASSVGSDINQPQHF. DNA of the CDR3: TGTGCCAGCAGCGTAGGATCGGACATCAATCAGCCCCAGCATTTT.

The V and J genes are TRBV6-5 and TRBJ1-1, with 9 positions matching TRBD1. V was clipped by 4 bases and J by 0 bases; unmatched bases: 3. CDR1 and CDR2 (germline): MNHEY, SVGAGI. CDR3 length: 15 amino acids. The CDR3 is CASSSGQGLNTEAFF. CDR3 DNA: TGTGCCAGCAGTTCGGGACAGGGTCTGAACACTGAAGCTTTCTTT.

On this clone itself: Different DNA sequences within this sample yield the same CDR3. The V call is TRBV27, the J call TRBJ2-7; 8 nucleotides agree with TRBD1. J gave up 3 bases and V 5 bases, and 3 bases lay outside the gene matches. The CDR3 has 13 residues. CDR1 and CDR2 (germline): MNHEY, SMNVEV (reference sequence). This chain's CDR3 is CASSPTGDYEQYF. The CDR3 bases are TGTGCCAGCAGTCCGACAGGGGACTACGAGCAGTACTTC.

The CDR3 nucleotides are TGTGCCAGCAGCCCCCACAGGACCAATTCACCCCTCCACTTT. Protein: CASSPHRTNSPLHF. The chain carries TRBV14 and TRBJ1-6; D may be TRBD1 (5 bases). Germline CDR1 SGHDN, CDR2 FVKESK. Trimming removed 4 bases at V and 7 bases at J, with 11 bases between. The CDR3 covers 14 residues.

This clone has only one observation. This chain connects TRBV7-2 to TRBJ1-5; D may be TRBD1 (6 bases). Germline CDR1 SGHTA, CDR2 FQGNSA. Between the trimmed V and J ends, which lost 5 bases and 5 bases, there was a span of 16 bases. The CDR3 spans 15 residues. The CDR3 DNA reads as TGTGCCAGCAGCAAAGCAAGGGGGGGGGATCAGCCCCAGCATTTT. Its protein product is CASSKARGGDQPQHF. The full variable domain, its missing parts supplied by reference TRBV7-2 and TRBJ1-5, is GAGVSQSPSNKVTEKGKDVELRCDPISGHTALYWYRQSLGQGLEFLIYFQGNSAPDKSGLPSDRFSAERTGGSVSTLTIQRTQQEDSAVYLCASSKARGGDQPQHFGDGTRLSIL.

In DNA form, the CDR3 reads TGTGCCAGCAGCATGACAGGGGGCCCGAACACTGAAGCTTTCTTT. Translation: CASSMTGGPNTEAFF. The J gene is TRBJ1-1, the V gene TRBV7-3; 10 bases line up with TRBD1. In germline, CDR1 is SGHTA, CDR2 FQGTGA. CDR3 length equals 15 residues. V was pared by 5 bases and J by 1 base, with 4 bases of the junction left unmatched.

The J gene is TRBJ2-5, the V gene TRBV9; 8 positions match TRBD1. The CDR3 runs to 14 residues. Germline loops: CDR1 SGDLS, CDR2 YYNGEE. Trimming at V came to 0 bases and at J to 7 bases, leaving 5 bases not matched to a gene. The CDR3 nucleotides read TGTGCCAGCAGCGTAGGCGGAGGACAGGGGACCCAGTACTTC. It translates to CASSVGGGQGTQYF.

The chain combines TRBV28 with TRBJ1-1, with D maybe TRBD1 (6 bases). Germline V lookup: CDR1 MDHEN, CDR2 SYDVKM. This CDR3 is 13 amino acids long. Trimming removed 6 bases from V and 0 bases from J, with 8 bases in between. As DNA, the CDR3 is TGTGCCAGCAGGACAGGAATGAACACTGAAGCTTTCTTT. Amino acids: CASRTGMNTEAFF.

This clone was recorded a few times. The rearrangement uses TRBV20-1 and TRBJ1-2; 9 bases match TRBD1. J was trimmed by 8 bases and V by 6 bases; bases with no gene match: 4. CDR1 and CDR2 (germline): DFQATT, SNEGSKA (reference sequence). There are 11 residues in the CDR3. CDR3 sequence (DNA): TGCAGTGCATCGGACAGGGGAGGCTACACCTTC. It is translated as CSASDRGGYTF.

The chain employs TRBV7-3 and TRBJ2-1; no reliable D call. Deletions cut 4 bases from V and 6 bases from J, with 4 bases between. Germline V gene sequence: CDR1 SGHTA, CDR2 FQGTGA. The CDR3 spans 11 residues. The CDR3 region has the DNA TGTGCCAGCAGCTCCGGCAATGAGCAGTTCTTC. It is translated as CASSSGNEQFF.

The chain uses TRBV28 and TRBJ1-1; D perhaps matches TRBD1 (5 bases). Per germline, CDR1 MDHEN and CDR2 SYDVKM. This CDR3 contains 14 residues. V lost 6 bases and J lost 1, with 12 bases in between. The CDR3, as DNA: TGTGCCAGCAGCATCGGGACTCCGAACACTGAAGCTTTCTTT. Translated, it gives CASSIGTPNTEAFF.